This paragraph covers one TCR beta chain sequence. Profiled with immunoSEQ multiplex PCR; TCRdb holds only in-frame clones, not every one. The sample lists hundreds of thousands of clones, around 84% occurring once. These data are taken from a study of blood T cell repertoires in COVID-19. Germline V gives CDR1 LGHDT, CDR2 YNNKEL (reference sequence). CDR3 length: 13 amino acids. Trimming took 4 bases from V and 8 from J, leaving 14 bases between them. Material for sequencing was PBMCs or T cells enriched from blood (not recorded which). The TCR originated in a woman between 50 and 59 years old who had recovered from COVID-19. V gene TRBV3-1 (or the pseudogene TRBV3-2) combines with J gene TRBJ1-1; D gene ambiguous. The CDR3 nucleotides read TGTGCCAGCAGCCTTCGAGGCGGCCGGGAAGCTTTCTTT. Protein product: CASSLRGGREAFF.